This T cell receptor beta chain stems from a study of blood T cell repertoires in COVID-19. TCRdb keeps only in-frame clones here, not all; method: immunoSEQ multiplex PCR. The sample carries about 140,000 clones, roughly 79% recorded once. The receptor comes from a human donor in a cohort sampled during active COVID-19. Sequencing was carried out using peripheral blood.

CDR3 sequence reads: CASSFGQYNEQFF. The CDR3 DNA reads TGTGCCAGCAGCTTTGGACAGTACAATGAGCAGTTCTTC. The chain employs TRBV7-9 and TRBJ2-1; the D gene is possibly TRBD1 (6 bases). The CDR3 runs 13 residues. Germline CDR1 and CDR2: SEHNR and FQNEAQ (reference sequence). Trimming stripped 3 bases from V and 4 bases from J, with 7 bases between.